The clone carrying this T cell receptor (beta chain) was counted only a few times. Its specificity is not known. The CDR3 regions of TCR beta were amplified from RNA transcripts. The HTBI primer set was used in a first-round RT-PCR of the TCR CDR3. Using its own MiXCR run on the multiplex PCR reads, TCRdb lists one record per CDR3 protein. The profile shows 550,000 to 800,000 distinct CDR3 sequences, about 17% of them singletons. The data were obtained in a study of T cells in Graves' hyperthyroidism and ophthalmopathy. General study points: Most expanded thyroid clonotypes above 0.001 also appeared in blood.

CDR1 LGHDT and CDR2 YNNKEL come from the germline V gene (reference sequence). With 4 bases clipped from V and 9 bases from J, the junction kept 14 bases outside the gene matches. The CDR3 spans 15 residues. The hyperthyroidism patients had all been newly diagnosed, and their disease duration was under 2 months. Their ages ranged from 18 to 65 years. The sequence was collected from a man aged 18 to 29 with Graves' hyperthyroidism. V is TRBV3-1 and J is TRBJ2-7; 8 bases agree with TRBD1. Sequences were obtained from blood. The CDR3 region is CASSRPGQEAIGQYF. The CDR3 DNA sequence: TGTGCCAGCAGCCGACCGGGACAGGAGGCTATTGGGCAGTACTTC.